The following is a TCR beta chain sequence with its context. Its antigen is unknown. A junction boundary mismatches the germline segment, possibly from a read error. This entry is derived from a study of long-term antiretroviral therapy in people with HIV. The CDR3 has 14 residues. Per germline, CDR1 SGHVS and CDR2 FQNEAQ. Run at survey level, the immunoSEQ assay was version v3.0. Method: immunoSEQ multiplex PCR; TCRdb's copy keeps in-frame clones and lacks some. The sample holds tens of thousands of clones, about nine tenths seen once. Study-wide results and limits: ART preceded a rise in diversity that nonetheless stayed lower than in transplant donor controls.

This chain links TRBV7-8 with TRBJ1-5; D unclear. The sequencing used unsorted PBMCs, collected 0.1 years before starting antiretroviral therapy. The receptor's source is a woman aged 45-65 years with HIV. CDR3 nucleotide sequence: TGTGCCAGCAGCTTTCTCGCAAGCACTCAGCCCCAGCATTTT. It is translated as CASSFLASTQPQHF.